A single sample gave rise to the 8 T cell receptor beta chains below, sequenced in a study of beta chain features in type 1 diabetes. What was sequenced were expressed TCRB transcripts, since all of the isolated RNA had been reverse transcribed. Libraries were prepared by immunoSEQ multiplex PCR; TCRdb keeps only in-frame clonotypes and omits some of them. The sample yields roughly 300,000 clones, approximately 8.2% seen once. Source material: central memory CD4+ T cells from blood. The receptor source for this set is a young woman in good health.

This chain links TRBV7-9 with TRBJ2-3, with D perhaps TRBD2 (6 bases). Trimming took 1 base from V and 4 from J, leaving 12 bases between them. CDR1 and CDR2 (germline): SEHNR, FQNEAQ (reference sequence). The CDR3 contains 15 residues. CDR3 protein: CASSLGRAWADTQYF. CDR3 sequence (DNA): TGTGCCAGCAGCTTAGGGAGGGCCTGGGCAGATACGCAGTATTTT.

The chain employs TRBV2 and TRBJ1-1; possibly TRBD1 for D (5 bases). V was trimmed by 8 bases and J by 8 bases, leaving 18 bases between them. In germline, CDR1 is SNHLY, CDR2 FYNNEI. This CDR3 is 13 amino acids long. This CDR3 reads CASRRAGLGEAFF. The CDR3, as DNA: TGTGCCAGCCGCCGGGCAGGGCTCGGGGAAGCTTTCTTT.

The rearrangement uses TRBV25-1 and TRBJ2-2; D not resolved. In germline, CDR1 is MGHDK, CDR2 SYGVNS. CDR3 length: 14 amino acids. V lost 4 bases and J 4 bases, leaving 10 bases between the germline ends. CDR3 DNA: TGTGCCAGCAGTGGGACGTTGGGCACCGGGGAGCTGTTTTTT. It yields the protein CASSGTLGTGELFF.

This clone has more than one count but fewer than ten. CDR3 sequence reads: CASSLRQDSNQPQHF. The CDR3 DNA reads TGTGCCAGCAGCCTCCGACAGGACAGCAATCAGCCCCAGCATTTT. The chain is built from TRBV5-5 and TRBJ1-5; a weak D match, TRBD1 (6 bases). The germline gives CDR1 SGHKS, CDR2 YYEKEE (reference sequence). The V end was cut by 4 bases, the J end by 1 base, with 12 bases between. CDR3 length: 15 amino acids.

This clone was seen at least ten times. The rearrangement uses TRBV4-2 and TRBJ1-2; a weak D match, TRBD1 (6 bases). Germline CDR1 and CDR2: LGHNA and YNFKEQ. V was trimmed by 0 bases and J by 6 bases, leaving 14 bases between them. This CDR3 contains 15 residues. CDR3 region: CASSQEGGASDGYTF. The CDR3 bases are TGTGCCAGCAGCCAAGAGGGGGGCGCGAGCGATGGCTACACCTTC.

V is TRBV9 and J is TRBJ2-7, with 8 bases matching TRBD1. V was clipped by 4 bases and J by 4 bases; unmatched bases: 10. Germline-derived CDR1 and CDR2 are SGDLS and YYNGEE. The CDR3 is 15 amino acids. CDR3 nucleotide sequence: TGTGCCAGCAGCTCCGGGACAGGAAACAAATACGAGCAGTACTTC. Residues: CASSSGTGNKYEQYF.

The V call is TRBV2, the J call TRBJ2-7, with TRBD2 matching over 8 bases. Germline V gives CDR1 SNHLY, CDR2 FYNNEI. The V and J ends lost 2 bases and 12 bases, in that order; junction bases with no gene match: 6. This CDR3 is built from 12 residues. CDR3 bases: TGTGCCAGCAGTGAATTCCGGGAGGGCCTGTACTTC. Protein: CASSEFREGLYF.

This rearrangement joins TRBV9 to TRBJ2-3; no firm D call. Germline V gene sequence: CDR1 SGDLS, CDR2 YYNGEE. V lost 0 bases and J lost 4, with 9 bases in between. This CDR3 has 14 residues. In DNA, the CDR3 is TGTGCCAGCAGCGTAGTCCCCAGCCCAGATACGCAGTATTTT. Translating gives CASSVVPSPDTQYF.